At least ten counts were recorded for the clone carrying this T cell receptor (beta chain). Its antigen remains unknown. The junction had 10 bases not matched to a gene; V was cut back by 1 base and J by 4 bases. The CDR3 is 15 amino acids. Germline CDR1 reads DFQATT; CDR2 reads SNEGSKA (reference sequence). The data were obtained in a study of response to subunit inactivated influenza vaccine. In TCRdb, the RT-PCR reads were re-called with MiXCR into one record per CDR3 protein. Of more than 600,000 distinct CDR3 sequences listed, about 18% are singletons. General study findings and limits: Few new T cells, the authors suggested, are recruited by each seasonal influenza vaccination.

The sequenced sample was PBMCs from blood, obtained more than 4 days after vaccination. The TCR was taken from a man aged 50 or older who received an inactivated influenza vaccine. The genes are TRBV20-1 and TRBJ2-7; 7 positions match TRBD1. The CDR3 DNA reads TGCAGTGCTAGAGGAGTAGGGGGCAGGGGGTACGAGCAGTACTTC. The encoded protein is CSARGVGGRGYEQYF.